The clone carrying this T cell receptor (beta chain) was picked up many times. The antigen remains unidentified. Preparation methods for the bulk TCR libraries were those previously described, with listed TCR primers. TCRdb re-called the PCR reads through MiXCR, storing one row per CDR3 protein. This sample has 250,000 to 350,000 distinct CDR3 sequences, with around a fifth found just once. This sample stems from a study of molecular identifiers for immune sequencing clone quantification. Study-wide findings and caveats: More than 99% of effector molecules, versus under 1% of naive-cell molecules, belonged to clones above 20 RNA copies.

Sorted inputs of roughly 20,000 to 1,000,000 cells, with 10%, 30% or 50% RNA, yielded naive CD8 libraries. Naive CD8 T cell sorting was performed on the CD8+CD4-CCR7+CD45RA+ phenotype. This CDR3 contains 13 residues. V lost 5 bases and J lost 10, with 17 bases in between. The clonotype originates from a human donor in good health. Some libraries in this study had Jurkat cell RNA spiked in. Sequenced: naive CD8+ T cells from blood, with Jurkat cell RNA spiked in. Regarding subset: FACS-sorted CD8+CD4-CCR7+CD45RA+ naive T cells. V is TRBV12-3 or TRBV12-4 and J is TRBJ1-1, with D perhaps TRBD1 (6 bases). CDR3: CASSPGTSSSAFF. DNA for the CDR3: TGTGCCAGCAGTCCAGGGACATCCAGTTCAGCTTTCTTT.